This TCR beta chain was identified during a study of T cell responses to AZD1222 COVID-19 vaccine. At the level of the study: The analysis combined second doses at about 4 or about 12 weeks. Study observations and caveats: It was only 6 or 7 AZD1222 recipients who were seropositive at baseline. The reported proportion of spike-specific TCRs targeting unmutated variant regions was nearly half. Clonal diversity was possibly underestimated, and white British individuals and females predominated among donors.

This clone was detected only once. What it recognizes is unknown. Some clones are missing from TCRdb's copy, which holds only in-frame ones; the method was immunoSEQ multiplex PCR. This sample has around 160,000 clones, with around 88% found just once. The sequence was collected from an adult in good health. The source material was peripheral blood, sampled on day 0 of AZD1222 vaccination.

CDR3 DNA: TGTGCCTGGAGTGCTGGGGCCAACGTCCTGACTTTC. Translated: CAWSAGANVLTF. V usage is TRBV30 and J usage is TRBJ2-6, with D uncertain. The CDR3 contains 12 residues. V was cut by 1 base and J by 2 bases, with 0 bases left in between. Germline V gene lookup returns CDR1 GTSNPN and CDR2 SVGIG (reference sequence). Filled out from reference TRBV30 and TRBJ2-6, the complete variable domain reads SQTIHQWPATLVQPVGSPLSLECTVEGTSNPNLYWYRQAAGRGLQLLFYSVGIGQISSEVPQNLSASRPQDRQFILSSKKLLLSDSGFYLCAWSAGANVLTFGAGSRLTVL.